Here is one T cell receptor beta chain with its context. In this sample, this clone turned up once. The antigen this receptor binds is unknown. There are no base qualities to consult, and no much larger clone falls within one base. The data were obtained in a study of blood T cell repertoires in COVID-19 (TCRdb year 2020). Regarding the complete study: Collaborator samples came from the United States, Italy and Spain and covered acute and convalescent phases of COVID-19. The repertoires were released in a freely available public database meant as a resource for research on the immune response to SARS-CoV-2. A de-identified subject ID, COVID-19 status, age in years and sex were almost always included in the sample metadata. The material from the prospective study consisted of cDNA or gDNA derived from T cells, B-cell-depleted T cells, or PBMCs. Where HLA class I and class II types were available, the types were taken from metadata supplied by the sample provider, not from assay-based typing. Samples were obtained from the ongoing ImmuneRACE study (first 160 participants) and from some 1,200 subjects provided by 6 global collaborators. Deeply sampled blood TCRbeta repertoires from subjects exposed to, actively infected with, or recovered from COVID-19 were included in the dataset.

Whole blood was collected in K2EDTA tubes by collaborating institutions according to the institutions' own protocols. Collaborator samples were shipped for TCRbeta analysis as frozen whole blood, isolated PBMCs, or DNA extracted from either sample type. The study at large found these results: How much clinical and demographic metadata was included differed by source and by participant, and the metadata was provided uncurated.

The CDR3, cysteine through phenylalanine, is 14 amino acids long. The entry retains the CDR3 DNA only, 42 bases that are in frame from base 1. V drops 6 bases and J drops 0 bases, leaving 8 bases in between. The germline V gene (reference sequence) gives CDR1 as SSHAT and CDR2 as FNYEAQ. The immunoSEQ Assay, a bias-controlled multiplex PCR, was used to amplify TCRbeta CDR3 regions from genomic DNA. Per the original workflow: Nucleated cell counts per sample were estimated from amplification of reference gene primers within the assay. Sequence reads were collapsed and filtered to measure the absolute abundance of every unique TCRbeta CDR3 rearrangement. For each sample, productive Simpson clonality was calculated by taking the square root of Simpson's diversity index across productive rearrangements. Held by TCRdb, this immuneACCESS table contains in-frame sequences only and omits some clones. Under half of the omission traces to an unresolved V gene where checked; the cause of the rest is unknown. That table is the source of V, J and clone size, and D and trimming were worked out from the DNA. The sample table records some 260,000 clones; nearly 90% of these occur just once. Of the sample, 3% falls within the top ten clones.

This receptor was identified in a man aged 18 to 29 with active or convalescent COVID-19. The chain is assembled from TRBV7-7 and TRBJ2-2, with a weak D call of TRBD1 (6 bases match). Material: peripheral blood. The encoded CDR3 is CASRRDTNTGELFF. The DNA is TGTGCCAGCAGGAGGGACACGAACACCGGGGAGCTGTTTTTT.